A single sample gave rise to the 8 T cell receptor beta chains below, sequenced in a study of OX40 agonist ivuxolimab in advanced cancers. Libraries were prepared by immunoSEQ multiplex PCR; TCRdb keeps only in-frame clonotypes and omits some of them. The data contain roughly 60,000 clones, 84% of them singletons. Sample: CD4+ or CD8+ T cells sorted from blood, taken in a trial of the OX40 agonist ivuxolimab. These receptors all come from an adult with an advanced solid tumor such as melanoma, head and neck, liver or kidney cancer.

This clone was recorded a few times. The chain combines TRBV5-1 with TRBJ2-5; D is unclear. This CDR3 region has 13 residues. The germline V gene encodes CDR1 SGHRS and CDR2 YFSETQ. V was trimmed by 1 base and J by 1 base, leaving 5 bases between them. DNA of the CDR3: TGCGCCAGCAGCTTGACCTCCCAAGAGACCCAGTACTTC. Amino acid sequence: CASSLTSQETQYF.

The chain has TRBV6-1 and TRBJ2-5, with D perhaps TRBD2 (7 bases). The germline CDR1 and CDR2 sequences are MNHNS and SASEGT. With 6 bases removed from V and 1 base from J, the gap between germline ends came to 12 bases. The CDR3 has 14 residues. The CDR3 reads CASRWGGSQETQYF. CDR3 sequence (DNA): TGTGCCAGCAGATGGGGGGGCTCCCAAGAGACCCAGTACTTC.

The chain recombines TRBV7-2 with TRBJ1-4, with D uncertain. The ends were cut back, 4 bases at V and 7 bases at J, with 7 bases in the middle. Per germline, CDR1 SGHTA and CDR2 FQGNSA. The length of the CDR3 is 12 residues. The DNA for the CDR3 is TGTGCCAGCAGCTCCTCTTTTGAAAAACTGTTTTTT. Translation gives CASSSSFEKLFF.

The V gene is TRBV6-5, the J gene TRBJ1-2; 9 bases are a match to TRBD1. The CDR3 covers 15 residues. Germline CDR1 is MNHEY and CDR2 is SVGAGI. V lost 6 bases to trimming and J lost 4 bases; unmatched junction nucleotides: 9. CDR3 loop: CASRRDRDPSYGYTF. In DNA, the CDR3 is TGTGCCAGCAGGAGGGACAGGGACCCTAGCTATGGCTACACCTTC.

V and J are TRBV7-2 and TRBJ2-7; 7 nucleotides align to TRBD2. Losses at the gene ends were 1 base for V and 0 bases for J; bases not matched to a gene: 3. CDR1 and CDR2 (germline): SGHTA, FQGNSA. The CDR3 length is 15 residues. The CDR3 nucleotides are TGTGCCAGCAGCTTAGAGGGCGGGGGCTCCTACGAGCAGTACTTC. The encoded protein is CASSLEGGGSYEQYF.

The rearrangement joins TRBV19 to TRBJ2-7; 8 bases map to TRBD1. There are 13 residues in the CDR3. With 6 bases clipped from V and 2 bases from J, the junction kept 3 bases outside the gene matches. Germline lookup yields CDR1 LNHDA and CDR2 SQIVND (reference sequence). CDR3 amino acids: CASSETGAYEQYF. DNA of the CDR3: TGTGCCAGTAGCGAGACAGGGGCCTACGAGCAGTACTTC.

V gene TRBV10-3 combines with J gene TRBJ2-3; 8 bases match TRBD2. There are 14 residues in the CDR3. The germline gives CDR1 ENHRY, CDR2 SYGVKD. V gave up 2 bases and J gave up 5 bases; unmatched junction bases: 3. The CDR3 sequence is CAISEVAGRDTQYF. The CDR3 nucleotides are TGTGCCATCAGTGAGGTAGCGGGGAGAGATACGCAGTATTTT.

The CDR3 DNA reads TGTGCCAGCAGTCAGAAAGGAGCTCGTACAGATACGCAGTATTTT. Translated: CASSQKGARTDTQYF. This chain joins TRBV27 and TRBJ2-3; unclear D gene. V lost 5 bases, J lost 3 bases, and 15 bases lay in between. The CDR3 extends over 15 amino acids. CDR1 and CDR2 from the germline V gene are MNHEY and SMNVEV (reference sequence).